These T cell receptor beta chains were read from a single sample in a study of blood T cells in healthy people across ages. One entry per CDR3 protein, called by TCRdb with MiXCR from the 5' RACE reads. This sample yields hundreds of thousands of distinct CDR3 sequences, of which about 55% are seen a single time; roughly 40% belongs to the top ten. Input material: blood. Receptor source: a man at least 80 years old in good health. CDR3s include the opening cysteine and the closing phenylalanine or tryptophan. A D gene is named only where the DNA matches it firmly. Clone size is not always given. Where it is, it says once, few, many or a class for expanded clones.

j_call: TRBJ2-3
v_call: TRBV24-1
clone_size: .
d_call: TRBD1
cdr3_aa: CATSEPYPGQNTDTQYF
cdr3_nt: TGTGCCACCAGTGAGCCTTACCCGGGACAGAACACAGATACGCAGTATTTT

j_call: TRBJ2-4
v_call: TRBV29-1
clone_size: .
d_call: .
cdr3_aa: CSVVSGPDIQYF
cdr3_nt: TGCAGCGTTGTTAGTGGGCCTGACATTCAGTACTTC

j_call: TRBJ1-2
v_call: TRBV5-1
clone_size: .
d_call: TRBD1
cdr3_aa: CASSLGDRTYGYTF
cdr3_nt: TGCGCCAGCAGCTTGGGGGACAGGACTTATGGCTACACCTTC

j_call: TRBJ1-2
v_call: TRBV5-4
clone_size: few
d_call: .
cdr3_aa: CASSRGVNYGYTF
cdr3_nt: TGTGCCAGCAGCCGAGGGGTCAACTATGGCTACACCTTC

j_call: TRBJ2-7
v_call: TRBV27
clone_size: .
d_call: .
cdr3_aa: CASSFFGARNGEQYF
cdr3_nt: TGTGCCAGCAGCTTTTTCGGGGCGAGGAACGGGGAGCAGTACTTC

j_call: TRBJ2-3
v_call: TRBV6-6
clone_size: .
d_call: .
cdr3_aa: CASQRLWDTQYF
cdr3_nt: TGTGCCAGTCAGCGCCTCTGGGATACGCAGTATTTT

j_call: TRBJ2-6
v_call: TRBV29-1
clone_size: .
d_call: TRBD2
cdr3_aa: CSVGGGTGANVLTF
cdr3_nt: TGCAGCGTTGGGGGGGGTACTGGGGCCAACGTCCTGACTTTC

j_call: TRBJ2-1
v_call: TRBV18
clone_size: .
d_call: TRBD1
cdr3_aa: CASSPPEGQGHIKFF
cdr3_nt: TGTGCCAGCTCACCACCCGAGGGACAGGGTCATATAAAGTTCTTC

j_call: TRBJ2-5
v_call: TRBV7-3
clone_size: .
d_call: TRBD1
cdr3_aa: CASSLEGRTGQETQYF
cdr3_nt: TGTGCCAGCAGCTTAGAGGGTAGGACAGGACAAGAGACCCAGTACTTC

j_call: TRBJ2-7
v_call: TRBV28
clone_size: many
d_call: TRBD2
cdr3_aa: CASSGRSYEQYF
cdr3_nt: TGTGCCAGCAGCGGGAGGTCCTACGAGCAGTACTTC

j_call: TRBJ2-6
v_call: TRBV6-1
clone_size: .
d_call: .
cdr3_aa: CASSENNRAGANVLTF
cdr3_nt: TGTGCCAGCAGTGAAAACAACCGGGCAGGGGCCAACGTCCTGACTTTC

j_call: TRBJ1-2
v_call: TRBV11-2
clone_size: few
d_call: .
cdr3_aa: CASSLGPVLDYGYTF
cdr3_nt: TGTGCCAGCAGCTTAGGGCCAGTCCTCGACTATGGCTACACCTTC

j_call: TRBJ1-2
v_call: TRBV7-2
clone_size: few
d_call: .
cdr3_aa: CASSPQTGGYGYTF
cdr3_nt: TGTGCCAGCAGCCCTCAGACAGGTGGCTATGGCTACACCTTC

j_call: TRBJ2-1
v_call: TRBV10-2
clone_size: .
d_call: .
cdr3_aa: CASSVDNLYYNEQFF
cdr3_nt: TGCGCCAGCAGCGTAGACAACCTCTACTACAATGAGCAGTTCTTC

j_call: TRBJ2-3
v_call: TRBV9
clone_size: few
d_call: TRBD2
cdr3_aa: CASSVTFSSPLRLAPSTDTQYF
cdr3_nt: TGTGCCAGCAGCGTAACCTTCTCATCCCCCCTTCGACTAGCTCCTAGCACAGATACGCAGTATTTT

j_call: TRBJ2-2
v_call: TRBV5-6
clone_size: .
d_call: .
cdr3_aa: CASSWGLRGELFF
cdr3_nt: TGTGCCAGCAGCTGGGGTCTGCGCGGGGAGCTGTTTTTT

j_call: TRBJ2-1
v_call: TRBV7-2
clone_size: .
d_call: TRBD1
cdr3_aa: CASSPDRVKETQFF
cdr3_nt: TGTGCCAGCAGCCCGGACAGGGTGAAAGAGACCCAGTTCTTC

j_call: TRBJ2-1
v_call: TRBV20-1
clone_size: few
d_call: .
cdr3_aa: CSARASRGAWGNEQFF
cdr3_nt: TGCAGTGCTAGAGCCTCCCGCGGAGCTTGGGGGAATGAGCAGTTCTTC

j_call: TRBJ2-7
v_call: TRBV9
clone_size: .
d_call: TRBD1
cdr3_aa: CASSTRDRGPRGGYEQYF
cdr3_nt: TGTGCCAGCAGCACCCGGGACAGGGGCCCTCGAGGGGGGTACGAGCAGTACTTC

j_call: TRBJ2-5
v_call: TRBV24-1
clone_size: .
d_call: .
cdr3_aa: CATSASGFREQYF
cdr3_nt: TGTGCCACCAGTGCCTCTGGGTTCCGGGAGCAGTACTTC

j_call: TRBJ2-1
v_call: TRBV20-1
clone_size: .
d_call: .
cdr3_aa: CSALGQYNEQFF
cdr3_nt: TGCAGTGCCCTGGGACAATACAATGAGCAGTTCTTC

j_call: TRBJ2-1
v_call: TRBV29-1
clone_size: .
d_call: .
cdr3_aa: CSANRLDYNEQFF
cdr3_nt: TGCAGCGCCAACCGACTGGACTACAATGAGCAGTTCTTC

j_call: TRBJ2-5
v_call: TRBV12-3/TRBV12-4
clone_size: .
d_call: .
cdr3_aa: CASSQASGSRWETQYF
cdr3_nt: TGTGCCAGCAGCCAAGCGTCTGGTAGTCGGTGGGAGACCCAGTACTTC

j_call: TRBJ2-7
v_call: TRBV15
clone_size: .
d_call: .
cdr3_aa: CATSRALWYEQYF
cdr3_nt: TGTGCCACCAGCAGAGCCTTATGGTACGAGCAGTACTTC

j_call: TRBJ2-7
v_call: TRBV7-2
clone_size: .
d_call: TRBD2
cdr3_aa: CASSLELAGGREQYF
cdr3_nt: TGTGCCAGCAGCTTAGAACTAGCGGGAGGGAGGGAGCAGTACTTC

j_call: TRBJ1-2
v_call: TRBV20-1
clone_size: few
d_call: TRBD1
cdr3_aa: CSARDLHRGDYGYTF
cdr3_nt: TGCAGTGCTAGAGATCTGCACAGGGGCGACTATGGCTACACCTTC

j_call: TRBJ2-3
v_call: TRBV5-1
clone_size: few
d_call: .
cdr3_aa: CASSFNGDDTQYF
cdr3_nt: TGCGCCAGCAGCTTTAACGGCGACGATACGCAGTATTTT

j_call: TRBJ2-3
v_call: TRBV7-2
clone_size: .
d_call: TRBD2
cdr3_aa: CASSILAGGPGDTQYF
cdr3_nt: TGTGCCAGCAGCATACTAGCGGGAGGGCCGGGAGATACGCAGTATTTT

j_call: TRBJ2-2
v_call: TRBV7-2
clone_size: few
d_call: TRBD2
cdr3_aa: CASRAYGVAGGRRTGELFF
cdr3_nt: TGTGCCAGCAGAGCATACGGGGTAGCGGGAGGCCGTCGTACCGGGGAGCTGTTTTTT

j_call: TRBJ2-3
v_call: TRBV15
clone_size: many
d_call: .
cdr3_aa: CATSREGNGGLATDTQYF
cdr3_nt: TGTGCCACCAGCAGAGAAGGGAACGGGGGTCTCGCCACAGATACGCAGTATTTT

j_call: TRBJ2-5
v_call: TRBV10-3
clone_size: .
d_call: .
cdr3_aa: CAISDGVLGLETQYF
cdr3_nt: TGTGCCATCAGTGATGGTGTACTAGGTCTAGAGACCCAGTACTTC